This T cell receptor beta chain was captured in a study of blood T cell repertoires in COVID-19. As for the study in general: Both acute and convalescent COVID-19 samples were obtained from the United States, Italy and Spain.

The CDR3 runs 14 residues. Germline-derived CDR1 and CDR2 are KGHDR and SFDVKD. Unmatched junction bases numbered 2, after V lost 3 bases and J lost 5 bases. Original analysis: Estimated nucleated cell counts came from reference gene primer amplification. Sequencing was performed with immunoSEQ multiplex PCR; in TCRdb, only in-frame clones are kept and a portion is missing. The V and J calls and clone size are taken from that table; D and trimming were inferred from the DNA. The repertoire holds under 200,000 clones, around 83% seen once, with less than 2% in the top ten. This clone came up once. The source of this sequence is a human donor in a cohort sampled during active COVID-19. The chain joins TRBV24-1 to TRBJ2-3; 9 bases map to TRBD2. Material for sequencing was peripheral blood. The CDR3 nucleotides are TGTGCCACCAGTGATCCGACTAGCGGAGATACGCAGTATTTT. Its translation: CATSDPTSGDTQYF.